This paragraph covers one T cell receptor beta chain sequence. Its antigen is still unknown. Per-base qualities were not stored, and no clone one base away is much larger. The cohort comprised 710 or so healthy bone marrow donors. At the time of sampling, every cohort member was nominally healthy, though immune exposures that went unrecorded were likely present. The donor tested CMV seropositive and was one of the 289 seropositive cohort members. A peripheral blood sample was provided by each donor, and peripheral blood mononuclear cells were used for TCR beta sequencing. Genomic DNA extraction from the blood cell samples was performed with the Qiagen DNeasy Blood Extraction Kit. From its cysteine to its phenylalanine, the CDR3 spans 13 amino acids. Kept here is only the CDR3 DNA, which spans 39 bases and is read in frame from base 1. The V and J ends are trimmed by 7 bases and 0 bases, leaving 9 bases between them. CDR1 and CDR2, per the germline V gene (reference sequence), are MNHEY and SMNVEV.

The library was prepared using the immunoSEQ multiplex PCR assay. For the multiplex PCR, a mixture combining 60 forward primers for TCR Vbeta segments and 13 reverse primers for TCR Jbeta segments was used. The CDR3 region of rearranged TCR beta genes was amplified from genomic DNA by a multiplex PCR assay. On the Illumina HiSeq System, the amplified TCR beta libraries were sequenced as 87-base-pair reads. Per the original workflow: Across the 666 repertoires, a later analysis counted roughly 77 million unique TCR beta chains, 9.5 million to 13 million of which were shared by at least two donors. Raw reads were error-corrected and collapsed into unique sequences with a nearest-neighbor algorithm that merged closely related sequences to remove PCR and sequencing errors. V, D and J gene segments were assigned by aligning CDR3 sequences to IMGT reference sequences. For a sequence to be retained, at least a six-nucleotide match to both a V gene segment and a J gene segment was required. Rearrangements were classified as productive when the CDR3 lacked stop codons and remained in frame with V and J, and all other rearrangements were classified as non-productive. Following IMGT convention, CDR3 was defined as the stretch from the second conserved V-encoded cysteine to the conserved J-encoded phenylalanine. Sequences without an unambiguous match to a single V gene segment were excluded from the earlier analysis of approximately 600 of the donors. An earlier analysis of fewer than 650 of the donors classified V segments as functional when productive rearrangements were above 56.7% and as segregating when the standard deviation between donors was above 5%. A statistical classification framework was built to diagnose cytomegalovirus status from the catalog of TCR beta chain sequences. In a later analysis, TCR nucleotide sequences were compared against IMGT/GENE-DB human TR gene sequences so that V and J genes could be assigned. Using the TCRdist pipeline, a later analysis assigned CDR3 sequences along with most-parsimonious VDJ recombination scenarios. In a later analysis, each TCR beta chain was defined by its CDR3 amino acid sequence together with its V-gene family, and reads lacking a unique V-gene family were excluded. A later analysis removed 500 to 600 highly shared, low-generation-probability nucleotide sequences to deal with suspected cross-contamination and a sequencing artifact. In a later analysis, a clonal expansion index was calculated for each public chain from normalized within-repertoire ranks of inferred template counts. In a later analysis, generation probabilities were computed with a VDJ recombination model fitted to out-of-frame rearrangements, and the resulting probabilities were checked against IGoR. Hypergeometric tests were used in a later analysis to score TCR-TCR, TCR-HLA and TCR-CMV co-occurrence, with a repertoire-size bias correction applied to the TCR pairs. To estimate false discovery rates, a later analysis permuted the HLA or CMV assignments 20 times. In a later analysis, co-occurring TCRs were grouped using DBSCAN, with TCRdist sequence similarity added in when clustering inside HLA-allele-positive subsets. Co-occurrence clustering excluded repertoires with fewer than 30,000 or more than 120,000 public chains, plus five with anomalous nucleotide sharing. Entries here come from immuneACCESS through TCRdb and include only in-frame sequences with V and J called. Some clones fail to appear in such tables; in the studies checked, an unresolved V gene covers under half of the shortfall, and the cause of the remainder is unknown. V and J calls and clone size are those listed in that table; D and trimming were worked out from the DNA. The sample table contains 270,000 or so clones; only one count was recorded for about nine tenths of them. The ten largest clones add up to roughly 4% of the sample.

The record originates from a study of cytomegalovirus exposure and HLA in healthy donors (dated by TCRdb to about 2017). About the investigation overall: In an earlier analysis of about 560 of the donors, approximately 300 Gb of sequence data and 90 million to 120 million unique TCR beta sequences from 180 million or so T cells were reported. An early release that covered about 600 HLA-typed donors contained about 300 gigabases of sequencing data and 85 million to 100 million unique TCR sequences. The genetic ancestry cluster associated with self-reported Caucasian donors included roughly four fifths of the approximately 400 genotyped donors. The study was designed to test whether signatures of past pathogen exposure could be identified by cataloging public T cell receptors. The study used immunosequencing to profile the T cell repertoires of approximately 690 subjects and linked those repertoires to cytomegalovirus serostatus. A separate validation cohort of 100 to 150 different subjects was used in addition to the roughly 620-subject first cohort. To predict cytomegalovirus infection status, the study combined high-throughput TCR immunosequencing, statistical association of individual TCRs with disease status, and machine learning. A later analysis re-examined previously published TCR beta repertoires from roughly 650 donors and added high-resolution HLA genotyping to investigate patterns of TCR occurrence. Rather than using new phenotypic data, the later analysis identified candidate immune exposures from TCR beta sequences and from how often those sequences occurred across donors. In an earlier analysis of around 540 of the donors, high-throughput TCR beta sequencing was used to judge whether each TCR beta V gene segment behaved as functional or pseudogenic. Donor age, sex, ethnicity and CMV serostatus were compiled alongside the repertoire data. In a later genetic analysis, genome-wide SNP genotypes for about 65% of the roughly 700 donors were used, and that subset was treated as a discovery cohort. All discovery cohort repertoires had been generated using a single sequencing platform. Class I and class II HLA loci were covered by the typing at four-digit resolution. The number of typed donors differed by locus: about 629-630 for A, B, C, DRB1 and DQB1; approximately 520 for DQA1; about 600 for DPA1; and approximately 450 for DPB1. Five DR-DQ haplotypes were treated as single units for association and clustering because of strong linkage in the cohort. Among about 390 genotyped donors of the cohort, an average of around 240,000 unique TCR beta nucleotide sequences were sequenced per donor, around 18% of them non-productive. Broader findings and caveats from the paper: In a later analysis, 16,951 TCR beta sequences were associated with specific HLA alleles at a false discovery rate of 0.05. The study gave a list of under 200 TCR beta chains associated with cytomegalovirus. It was suggested by the authors that the approach could potentially be generalized to other disease states and immunological phenotypes. Because some donors lacked HLA typing at each locus, the association tests relied only on the typed subset. In an earlier analysis of a few hundred of the donors, most TCR beta V segments were observed in productive rearrangements about 90% or about 30% of the time, broadly matching IMGT annotations. According to a later analysis, most CMV-associated TCR beta chains appeared to be HLA-restricted, and the HLA associations seemed to be driven largely by CMV exposure. Strong co-occurrence of HLA alleles, especially DR and DQ, made assigning TCR associations to individual alleles difficult. The sequencing pipeline was judged likely to have produced a cluster of highly shared sequence variants as a technical artifact. According to a later genetic analysis, donors in an Asian-associated ancestry cluster had fewer N-insertions in productive TCRs than the roughly 670-donor mean. A later genetic analysis associated a missense DCLRE1C variant with V-gene and J-gene trimming of TCR beta chains, and an independent cohort replicated the association. Several of the top co-occurrence clusters appeared to be linked to parvovirus B19, influenza, CMV and Epstein-Barr virus, according to a later analysis. A later analysis found that HLA-associated TCR beta chains were more clonally expanded and had lower generation probabilities than equally common non-associated chains. The only immune exposure information available for the cohort was CMV serostatus. Most TCR sequences were seen in very few donors, while some public TCRs were found in many individuals. Because counts were too low, about 18 rarely observed V segments, including chromosome 9 orphons, were excluded from the earlier analysis of about 500 of the donors. Sequencing depth was assumed to be roughly uniform across donors in the presence/absence analyses, though that assumption may not hold. A later analysis found that TCR association rates varied across HLA loci, with DRB1 alleles showing the most associated TCRs and HLA-C alleles the fewest. In this cohort, only TCR beta chains were sequenced, and detectable features were limited by the absence of alpha or paired-chain data. Cytomegalovirus status was reported to be diagnosed by the classifier with high specificity and sensitivity in both the original and validation cohorts. A further reported finding was that TCR beta sequences accurately predicted the HLA-A and HLA-B alleles for most subjects in the first cohort. A few of the identified cytomegalovirus-associated TCR beta chains were confirmed in vitro to be specific for cytomegalovirus antigens. The 87-base-pair reads could not distinguish some IMGT-functional V segments, including TRBV6-2 and TRBV6-3, so those segments were excluded. Linkage disequilibrium might explain the correlated functional status among segregating V segments, but an unknown experimental factor could not be excluded.

The TCR sequence derives from a man aged 35-49 years in good health and CMV-seropositive. The sequencing sample was made of PBMCs. The chain is made from TRBV27 and TRBJ1-1; matching of 5 bases hints at TRBD1 as the D gene. The bases read TGTGCCAGCACGGACACCTTGAACACTGAAGCTTTCTTT. It translates as CASTDTLNTEAFF.